This T cell receptor (beta chain) was identified during a study of control samples from healthy donors and cancer patients. Germline V lookup: CDR1 SGHNT, CDR2 YYREEE (reference sequence). The V gene lost 4 bases and the J gene lost 1 base, with 11 bases spanning the gap. The CDR3 spans 14 residues. The table lists this clone with a few counts. Generated by immunoSEQ multiplex PCR, the TCRdb table keeps only in-frame clones and is missing some. The table shows 63,000 or so clones, with 75% to 90% occurring only once. The clonotype was recovered from a man aged 50 or older in good health. Sequencing used blood. The chain links TRBV5-4 to TRBJ2-5; D unclear. In DNA form, the CDR3 reads TGTGCCAGCAGCCCGGCGGATTTCCAAGAGACCCAGTACTTC. This translates into CASSPADFQETQYF. The complete variable domain, with remaining parts taken from reference TRBV5-4 and TRBJ2-5, reads ETGVTQSPTHLIKTRGQQVTLRCSSQSGHNTVSWYQQALGQGPQFIFQYYREEENGRGNFPPRFSGLQFPNYSSELNVNALELDDSALYLCASSPADFQETQYFGPGTRLLVL.